This is a list of T cell receptor beta chains from one sample in a study of T cell responses to AZD1222 COVID-19 vaccine. Clones were sequenced by immunoSEQ multiplex PCR, and TCRdb holds only the in-frame ones, with some missing. This table has about 180,000 clones, around 90% appearing once. Sequencing was performed on peripheral blood, taken on day 0 of AZD1222 vaccination. The receptor set was obtained from an adult in good health. Both conserved end residues are part of each CDR3. Each record gives: D gene, clone size, V gene, J gene, CDR3 protein, CDR3 DNA. A D gene is named only where the DNA matches it firmly. Expanded clones are given a class, and other clones once, few, many or no size at all.

-	once	TRBV6-5	TRBJ1-3	CASSYSGLVGNTIYF	TGTGCCAGCAGTTACTCGGGACTGGTAGGAAACACCATATATTTT
TRBD1	-	TRBV3-1/TRBV3-2	TRBJ1-6	CASSQVRTGPSFYNSPLHF	TGTGCCAGCAGCCAAGTTAGGACAGGGCCCTCTTTCTATAATTCACCCCTCCACTTT
-	-	TRBV5-1	TRBJ1-2	CASTGANYGYTF	TGCGCCAGCACTGGAGCTAACTATGGCTACACCTTC
-	-	TRBV9	TRBJ1-1	CASSASGRKAFF	TGTGCCAGCAGCGCCTCGGGTCGTAAAGCTTTCTTT
-	-	TRBV5-1	TRBJ1-6	CASSFKSAGPSGSSYNSPLHF	TGCGCCAGCAGCTTTAAGAGTGCAGGACCGTCTGGGAGCTCCTATAATTCACCCCTCCACTTT
TRBD1	-	TRBV30	TRBJ1-5	CAWVGDSYSNQPQHF	TGTGCCTGGGTGGGGGACAGCTATAGCAATCAGCCCCAGCATTTT
-	few	TRBV28	TRBJ1-6	CASSLGSPLHF	TGTGCCAGCAGTTTAGGGTCACCCCTCCACTTT
TRBD1	-	TRBV20-1	TRBJ1-2	CSARGGGGYTF	TGCAGTGCCAGGGGGGGAGGAGGCTACACCTTC
-	-	TRBV12-3/TRBV12-4	TRBJ1-2	CASSSGGGYTF	TGTGCCAGCAGCTCGGGTGGTGGCTACACCTTC
-	-	TRBV11-2	TRBJ2-7	CASSLAGSYEQYF	TGTGCCAGCAGCTTAGCCGGGTCCTACGAGCAGTACTTC
TRBD2	-	TRBV9	TRBJ2-3	CASSVLASGGLGDTQYF	TGTGCCAGCAGCGTATTGGCTAGCGGGGGGTTGGGGGATACGCAGTATTTT
-	-	TRBV7-2	TRBJ2-7	CASSPGTYEQYF	TGTGCCAGCAGCCCAGGGACTTACGAGCAGTACTTC
-	-	TRBV5-1	TRBJ2-2	CASSRNRRGGGSESPGELFF	TGCGCCAGCAGCCGCAACCGAAGGGGCGGTGGGTCGGAATCCCCCGGGGAGCTGTTTTTT
TRBD1	once	TRBV20-1	TRBJ1-4	CSASEGAANEKLFF	TGCAGTGCTAGTGAGGGGGCGGCTAATGAAAAACTGTTTTTT
-	-	TRBV29-1	TRBJ2-3	CSVIGDNTDTQYF	TGCAGCGTTATAGGGGATAACACAGATACGCAGTATTTT
-	few	TRBV18	TRBJ1-5	CASSPQGGVNNQPQHF	TGTGCCAGCTCACCCCAGGGTGGGGTGAACAATCAGCCCCAGCATTTT
TRBD1	-	TRBV6-5	TRBJ1-1	CASSYSTGGGEAFF	TGTGCCAGCAGTTACTCAACAGGGGGGGGTGAAGCTTTCTTT
-	-	TRBV6-2/TRBV6-3	TRBJ2-3	CASSYVRSTDTQYF	TGTGCCAGCAGTTACGTCCGGAGCACAGATACGCAGTATTTT
-	-	TRBV12-5	TRBJ2-7	CASGGLSYEQYF	TGTGCTAGTGGGGGACTGAGCTACGAGCAGTACTTC
TRBD2	-	TRBV10-3	TRBJ2-3	CAIMGTSGSTDTQYF	TGTGCCATCATGGGGACTAGCGGGAGCACAGATACGCAGTATTTT
-	-	TRBV6-4	TRBJ2-2	CASRRGRDTGELFF	TGTGCCAGCCGGCGGGGACGGGATACCGGGGAGCTGTTTTTT
TRBD1	-	TRBV28	TRBJ1-4	CASSPIGQGESEKLFF	TGTGCCAGCAGTCCAATCGGACAGGGAGAGAGTGAAAAACTGTTTTTT
-	-	TRBV3-1/TRBV3-2	TRBJ1-5	CASSQAGVNQPQHF	TGTGCCAGCAGCCAAGCCGGTGTGAATCAGCCCCAGCATTTT
TRBD1	-	TRBV28	TRBJ1-3	CATRNRGHGNTIYF	TGTGCCACCCGAAACAGGGGGCATGGAAACACCATATATTTT
TRBD1	-	TRBV24-1	TRBJ1-2	CATSDLIGGGYTF	TGTGCCACCAGTGATTTGATAGGGGGCGGCTACACCTTC
-	-	TRBV16	TRBJ1-1	CASSPWLQGNTEAFF	TGTGCCAGCAGCCCGTGGCTACAGGGTAACACTGAAGCTTTCTTT
TRBD1	-	TRBV28	TRBJ2-7	CASSFPGQAYYEQYF	TGTGCCAGCAGTTTCCCGGGACAGGCTTACTACGAGCAGTACTTC
TRBD1	once	TRBV4-2	TRBJ1-2	CASSQDHSDRVYGYTF	TGTGCCAGCAGCCAAGACCACTCAGACAGGGTCTATGGCTACACCTTC
-	few	TRBV19	TRBJ1-1	CASSIGGHANTEAFF	TGTGCCAGTAGTATTGGAGGACATGCGAACACTGAAGCTTTCTTT
TRBD1	-	TRBV6-5	TRBJ1-2	CASSWGQDYGYTF	TGTGCCAGCAGTTGGGGACAGGACTATGGCTACACCTTC
-	-	TRBV2	TRBJ1-1	CASSEQLNTEAFF	TGTGCCAGCAGTGAACAGTTGAACACTGAAGCTTTCTTT
TRBD2	-	TRBV3-1/TRBV3-2	TRBJ2-3	CASSQVSGVTDTQYF	TGTGCCAGCAGCCAAGTTAGCGGGGTCACAGATACGCAGTATTTT
-	-	TRBV9	TRBJ2-5	CASSVRQDQETQYF	TGTGCCAGCAGCGTCCGACAGGACCAAGAGACCCAGTACTTC
TRBD1	-	TRBV5-1	TRBJ1-6	CASSSGQGEDSPLHF	TGCGCCAGCAGCAGCGGACAGGGAGAGGATTCACCCCTCCACTTT
-	once	TRBV27	TRBJ1-2	CASSTGNYGYTF	TGTGCCAGCAGTACAGGGAACTATGGCTACACCTTC
-	few	TRBV15	TRBJ2-2	CATSRVGANTGELFF	TGTGCCACCAGCAGAGTAGGAGCGAACACCGGGGAGCTGTTTTTT
-	-	TRBV6-5	TRBJ1-6	CASSYSGTGASPLHF	TGTGCCAGCAGTTACTCCGGGACGGGGGCTTCACCCCTCCACTTT
TRBD1	-	TRBV4-1	TRBJ1-3	CASSQYDRGLGNTIYF	TGCGCCAGCAGCCAATACGACAGGGGGCTAGGAAACACCATATATTTT
TRBD1	-	TRBV6-5	TRBJ2-1	CASSPGTDNEQFF	TGTGCCAGCAGCCCCGGGACAGACAATGAGCAGTTCTTC
TRBD2	-	TRBV4-1	TRBJ2-7	CASSHFPGLAVNEQYF	TGCGCCAGCAGCCATTTCCCGGGACTAGCGGTTAACGAGCAGTACTTC